The rows below give T cell receptor beta chains drawn from one sample of a study of T cell changes during pregnancy in multiple sclerosis. Profiled with immunoSEQ multiplex PCR; TCRdb holds only in-frame clones, not every one. The table records 75,000 to 80,000 clones, around 93% of them present only once. Sequencing used peripheral blood, obtained in the second trimester of pregnancy. These TCRs come from a female donor in good health, enrolled as a control in a pregnancy study. Each CDR3 is given with its conserved first and last residue. The D gene is left open where the match is weak. A clone size is listed for some rows: how often the clone was seen (once, few, many), or a class if it is expanded.

d_call,j_call,v_call,clone_size,cdr3_nt,cdr3_aa
TRBD1,TRBJ2-1,TRBV7-9,NA,TGTGCCAGCAGCAGGACAGGGTTGGATGAGCAGTTCTTC,CASSRTGLDEQFF
NA,TRBJ2-3,TRBV19,NA,TGTGCCAGTAGTATTCCCTCAATGACAGGCCCAGATACGCAGTATTTT,CASSIPSMTGPDTQYF
NA,TRBJ1-4,TRBV7-9,NA,TGTGCCAGCAGCCTGAGCCGCGCCCCTAATGAAAAACTGTTTTTT,CASSLSRAPNEKLFF
TRBD2,TRBJ2-3,TRBV29-1,NA,TGCAGCGTCTGGGGACTAGCGGGAAACACAGATACGCAGTATTTT,CSVWGLAGNTDTQYF
NA,TRBJ1-3,TRBV18,few,TGTGCCAGCTCGCAGGATGAAAACACCATATATTTT,CASSQDENTIYF
NA,TRBJ2-7,TRBV29-1,NA,TGCAGCGCTGCGTCAGGACAGACCTACGAGCAGTACTTC,CSAASGQTYEQYF
NA,TRBJ1-3,TRBV5-1,NA,TGCGCCAGCAGCTTGGCAGGTACACTCTCTGGAAACACCATATATTTT,CASSLAGTLSGNTIYF
TRBD1,TRBJ2-3,TRBV2,NA,TGTGCCAGCAGTGCAACACGGCCGGACAGGGCCAGTGAATATTTT,CASSATRPDRASEYF
NA,TRBJ1-6,TRBV5-1,NA,TGCGCCAGCAGCTTAAATAACAGGAATTCACCCCTCCACTTT,CASSLNNRNSPLHF
TRBD1,TRBJ2-7,TRBV7-2,NA,TGTGCCAGCAGCTCACATAACAGGGGCGAGCAGTACTTC,CASSSHNRGEQYF
NA,TRBJ1-1,TRBV13,NA,TGTGCCAGCAGCCAAAAGTTGGGGGCGGCGAACACTGAAGCTTTCTTT,CASSQKLGAANTEAFF
NA,TRBJ2-2,TRBV7-9,NA,TGTGCCAGCAGGGGGGGTACCGGGGAGCTGTTTTTT,CASRGGTGELFF
TRBD2,TRBJ2-3,TRBV7-2,NA,TGTGCCAGCAGCTTAGAAGCGGGGGGGCTTGTTGCCCCAGATACGCAGTATTTT,CASSLEAGGLVAPDTQYF
NA,TRBJ2-2,TRBV15,NA,TGTGCCACCAGCAGAGATTCGGGGTCGGGCGGGGAGCTGTTTTTT,CATSRDSGSGGELFF
TRBD1,TRBJ2-6,TRBV6-1,NA,TGTGCCAGCAGTGGACAGGGCTCTGGGGCCAACGTCCTGACTTTC,CASSGQGSGANVLTF
NA,TRBJ1-1,TRBV7-9,NA,TGTGCCAGCAGCCCTGTCGGGGAGTTCGATACTGAAGCTTTCTTT,CASSPVGEFDTEAFF
TRBD2,TRBJ2-5,TRBV4-1,NA,TGCGCCAGCAGCCAAGAATTTAGCGGGGGAAAGACCCAGTACTTC,CASSQEFSGGKTQYF
TRBD2,TRBJ2-1,TRBV9,NA,TGTGCCAGCAGCGTTGGGCTAGCGGGGGACTACAATGAGCAGTTCTTC,CASSVGLAGDYNEQFF
NA,TRBJ2-1,TRBV7-9,NA,TGTGCCAGCAGGGAAACACTATACCCCTACAATGAGCAGTTCTTC,CASRETLYPYNEQFF
NA,TRBJ2-4,TRBV5-1,NA,TGCGCCAGCAGCTTGGAATCCAGGGGCAAAAACATTCAGTACTTC,CASSLESRGKNIQYF
NA,TRBJ2-2,TRBV5-4,NA,TGTGCCAGCAGCCTTATTTCCAACACCGGGGAGCTGTTTTTT,CASSLISNTGELFF
NA,TRBJ2-1,TRBV30,NA,TGTGCCTGGAGTCAACAGGGATACCAGTTCTTC,CAWSQQGYQFF
TRBD2,TRBJ2-2,TRBV27,NA,TGTGCCAGCAGTCCCTGGACTAGCGGGGGGGCGGGCACCGGGGAGCTGTTTTTT,CASSPWTSGGAGTGELFF
NA,TRBJ1-2,TRBV4-3,NA,TGCGCCAGCAGCCCGGGGACACCTGCCGCGGGCTACACCTTC,CASSPGTPAAGYTF
NA,TRBJ1-3,TRBV30,NA,TGTGCCTGGAGTGAGACAGTGAAGTGGAAAGACACCATATATTTT,CAWSETVKWKDTIYF
NA,TRBJ2-7,TRBV18,NA,TGTGCCAGCTCAGCTCCGGGACGGGGGACCTACGAGCAGTACTTC,CASSAPGRGTYEQYF
NA,TRBJ1-3,TRBV9,few,TGTGCCAGCAGCGTAGGGCAGGGCGTATTAGGAAACACCATATATTTT,CASSVGQGVLGNTIYF
NA,TRBJ2-2,TRBV7-2,NA,TGTGCCAGCAGCTTTTCAGGCGGGGAGCTGTTTTTT,CASSFSGGELFF
NA,TRBJ1-5,TRBV7-3,NA,TGTGCCAGCAGCCCAGACCGGGGTCAGCCCCAGCATTTT,CASSPDRGQPQHF
TRBD1,TRBJ1-1,TRBV5-6,NA,TGTGCCAGCAGCTTACAGGGGGACACTGAAGCTTTCTTT,CASSLQGDTEAFF
TRBD2,TRBJ2-3,TRBV27,once,TGTGCCAGCAGCGTTAGCGGGGATACGCAGTATTTT,CASSVSGDTQYF
TRBD1,TRBJ1-5,TRBV6-6,NA,TGTGCCAGCAGTGCCCCTTTTGACAGGGGAGATCAGCCCCAGCATTTT,CASSAPFDRGDQPQHF
NA,TRBJ1-4,TRBV5-4,once,TGTGCCAGCAGCTTGGTCGGGGGGCGCCCAACTAATGAAAAACTGTTTTTT,CASSLVGGRPTNEKLFF
TRBD1,TRBJ1-1,TRBV10-3,few,TGTGCCACACAGGGGACGGCGAACACTGAAGCTTTCTTT,CATQGTANTEAFF
TRBD2,TRBJ2-1,TRBV6-1,NA,TGTGCCAGCACCCGGACTAGCCCTTACAATGAGCAGTTCTTC,CASTRTSPYNEQFF
NA,TRBJ2-7,TRBV27,NA,TGTGCCAGCAGTTTAACACCCAGCTCCTACGAGCAGTACTTC,CASSLTPSSYEQYF
TRBD2,TRBJ2-5,TRBV19,NA,TGTGCCAGTAGTACTAAGGGACTAGTCCAAGAGACCCAGTACTTC,CASSTKGLVQETQYF
NA,TRBJ1-5,TRBV2,NA,TGTGCCAGCAGTACCGGACTCTTCAATCAGCCCCAGCATTTT,CASSTGLFNQPQHF
NA,TRBJ1-4,TRBV30,NA,TGTGCCTGGAGTGTTAGTGCAACTAATGAAAAACTGTTTTTT,CAWSVSATNEKLFF
TRBD1,TRBJ1-2,TRBV7-2,NA,TGTGCCAGCAGCTTGAGACAGGGCCTCAACTATGGCTACACCTTC,CASSLRQGLNYGYTF
TRBD1,TRBJ2-1,TRBV2,NA,TGTGCCAGCAGCACACAGGGGAATCGCTACAATGAGCAGTTCTTC,CASSTQGNRYNEQFF
TRBD1,TRBJ1-1,TRBV11-3,NA,TGTGCCAGCAGCTACTCGACAGGGATGAACACTGAAGCTTTCTTT,CASSYSTGMNTEAFF
NA,TRBJ1-5,TRBV7-9,NA,TGTGCCAGCAGCTTATCCCTTAATCAGCCCCAGCATTTT,CASSLSLNQPQHF
NA,TRBJ2-7,TRBV28,NA,TGTGCCAGCAGTTCTATCCTTGGGCGGGACAGAAATTACGAGCAGTACTTC,CASSSILGRDRNYEQYF
TRBD1,TRBJ1-1,TRBV7-7,NA,TGTGCTAGCAGCTTGGGGACAGACACTGAAGCTTTCTTT,CASSLGTDTEAFF
NA,TRBJ1-4,TRBV27,NA,TGTGCCAGCAGTCCTTACAGGACGACTAATGAAAAACTGTTTTTT,CASSPYRTTNEKLFF
TRBD2,TRBJ2-3,TRBV9,NA,TGTGCCAGCAGCGCGCAACTAGCGGGGGGCACAGATACGCAGTATTTT,CASSAQLAGGTDTQYF
NA,TRBJ1-1,TRBV7-2,NA,TGTGCCAGCAGGTCCATCAGGGCCACTGAAGCTTTCTTT,CASRSIRATEAFF
NA,TRBJ1-5,TRBV21-1,NA,TGTGCCAGCAGCAAAGTAATCTTTCATGGACAGGATTTACAGCCCCAGCATTTT,CASSKVIFHGQDLQPQHF
NA,TRBJ1-2,TRBV10-2,NA,TGCGCCACCGGCGGAGACCTATCTAACTATGGCTACACCTTC,CATGGDLSNYGYTF